The source of this T cell receptor (beta chain) is a study of CD8 T cells in Susac syndrome. From blood CD8+ and CD4+ T cells, TCR beta sequences were generated. The multiple sclerosis controls were treatment-naive patients affected by stable or active relapsing-remitting disease. TEMRA cells were FACS-enriched, unlike CD8+ and CD4+ T cells, which were negatively isolated. The RNA input was roughly 0.45 to 1 ug, and it was reverse transcribed with random hexamers. Amplification of TCR beta CDR3 spanned 54 Vbeta and 13 Jbeta via immunoSEQ multiplex PCR. A single record per CDR3 protein comes from TCRdb applying MiXCR to the immunoSEQ multiplex PCR reads. Of approximately 220,000 distinct CDR3 sequences in the sample, approximately 95% were seen once. Input material: CD4+ T cells from PBMCs. The TCR comes from a human donor with multiple sclerosis.

The CDR3 loop is CASSPGPLQSYEQYF. The DNA for the CDR3 is TGTGCCAGCAGCCCGGGCCCCCTCCAGTCATACGAGCAGTACTTC. This chain links TRBV3-1 with TRBJ2-7, with D unclear. This CDR3 is built from 15 residues. Trimming cost V 4 bases and J 4 bases, with 17 bases left between them. Germline loops: CDR1 LGHDT, CDR2 YNNKEL (reference sequence).